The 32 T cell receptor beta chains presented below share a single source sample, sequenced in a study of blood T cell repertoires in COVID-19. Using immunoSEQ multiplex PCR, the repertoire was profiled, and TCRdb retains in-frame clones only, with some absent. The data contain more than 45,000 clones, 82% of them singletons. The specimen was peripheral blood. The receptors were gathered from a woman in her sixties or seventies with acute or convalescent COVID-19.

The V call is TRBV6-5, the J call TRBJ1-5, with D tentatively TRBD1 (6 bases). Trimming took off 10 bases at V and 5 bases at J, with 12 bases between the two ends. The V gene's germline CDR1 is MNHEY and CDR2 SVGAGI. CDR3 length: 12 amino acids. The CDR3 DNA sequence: TGTGCCACCGGACAGTTCGATCAGCCCCAGCATTTT. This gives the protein CATGQFDQPQHF.

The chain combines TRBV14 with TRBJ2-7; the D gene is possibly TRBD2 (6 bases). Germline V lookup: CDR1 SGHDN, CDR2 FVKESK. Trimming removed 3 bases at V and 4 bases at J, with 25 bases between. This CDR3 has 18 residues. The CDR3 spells CASSQWGREGVGGYEQYF. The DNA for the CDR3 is TGTGCCAGCAGCCAGTGGGGCAGGGAAGGGGTGGGAGGTTACGAGCAGTACTTC. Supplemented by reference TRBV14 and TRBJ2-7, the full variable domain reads EAGVTQFPSHSVIEKGQTVTLRCDPISGHDNLYWYRRVMGKEIKFLLHFVKESKQDESGMPNNRFLAERTGGTYSTLKVQPAELEDSGVYFCASSQWGREGVGGYEQYFGPGTRLTVT.

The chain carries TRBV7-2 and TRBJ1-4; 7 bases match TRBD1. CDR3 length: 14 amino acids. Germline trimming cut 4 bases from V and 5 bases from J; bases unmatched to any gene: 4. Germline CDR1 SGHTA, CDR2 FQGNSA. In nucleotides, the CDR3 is TGTGCCAGCAGCTGGACAGGACTAAATGAAAAACTGTTTTTT. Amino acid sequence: CASSWTGLNEKLFF.

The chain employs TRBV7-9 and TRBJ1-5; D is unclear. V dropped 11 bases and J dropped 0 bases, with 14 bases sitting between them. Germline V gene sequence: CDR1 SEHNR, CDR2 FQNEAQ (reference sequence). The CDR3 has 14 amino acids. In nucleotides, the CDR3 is TGTGCCTCATCAGACACCAATAGCAATCAGCCCCAGCATTTT. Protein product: CASSDTNSNQPQHF.

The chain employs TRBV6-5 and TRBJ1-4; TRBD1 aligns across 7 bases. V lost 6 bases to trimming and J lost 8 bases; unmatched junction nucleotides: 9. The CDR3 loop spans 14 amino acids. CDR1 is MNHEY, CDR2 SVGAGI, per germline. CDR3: CASRPQGNREKLFF. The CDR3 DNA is TGTGCCAGCAGACCACAGGGGAATCGAGAAAAACTGTTTTTT.

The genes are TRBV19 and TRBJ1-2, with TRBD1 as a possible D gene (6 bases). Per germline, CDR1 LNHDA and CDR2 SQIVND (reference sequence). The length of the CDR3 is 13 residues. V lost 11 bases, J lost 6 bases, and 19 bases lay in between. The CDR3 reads CASEVLQGNGYTF. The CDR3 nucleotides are TGTGCCTCCGAGGTCTTGCAGGGGAATGGCTACACCTTC. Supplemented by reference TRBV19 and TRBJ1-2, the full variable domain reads DGGITQSPKYLFRKEGQNVTLSCEQNLNHDAMYWYRQDPGQGLRLIYYSQIVNDFQKGDIAEGYSVSREKKESFPLTVTSAQKNPTAFYLCASEVLQGNGYTFGSGTRLTVV.

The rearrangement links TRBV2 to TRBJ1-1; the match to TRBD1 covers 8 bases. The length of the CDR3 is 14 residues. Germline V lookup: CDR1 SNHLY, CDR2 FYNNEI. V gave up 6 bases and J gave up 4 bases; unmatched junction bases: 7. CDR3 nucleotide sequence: TGTGCCAGCAGAGCCAGGGGGCAGGGCACTGAAGCTTTCTTT. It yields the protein CASRARGQGTEAFF.

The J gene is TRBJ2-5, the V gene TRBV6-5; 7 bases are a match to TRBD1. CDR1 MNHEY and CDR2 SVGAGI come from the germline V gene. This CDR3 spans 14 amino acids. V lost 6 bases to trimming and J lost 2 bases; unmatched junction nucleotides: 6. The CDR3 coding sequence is TGTGCCAGCAGGGGTGGGACAGAACAAGAGACCCAGTACTTC. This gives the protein CASRGGTEQETQYF.

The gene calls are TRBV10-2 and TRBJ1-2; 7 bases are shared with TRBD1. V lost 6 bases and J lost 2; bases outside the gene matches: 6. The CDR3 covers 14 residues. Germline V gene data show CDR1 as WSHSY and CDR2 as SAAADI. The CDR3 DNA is TGCGCCAGCAGCGAGACAGGGTACAACTATGGCTACACCTTC. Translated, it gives CASSETGYNYGYTF.

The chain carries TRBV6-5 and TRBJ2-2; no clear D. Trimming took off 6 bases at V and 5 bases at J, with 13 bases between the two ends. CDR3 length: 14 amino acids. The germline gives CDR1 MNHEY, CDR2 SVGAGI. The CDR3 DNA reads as TGTGCCAGCAGGTCCGGGTCCGCAACCGGGGAGCTGTTTTTT. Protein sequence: CASRSGSATGELFF.

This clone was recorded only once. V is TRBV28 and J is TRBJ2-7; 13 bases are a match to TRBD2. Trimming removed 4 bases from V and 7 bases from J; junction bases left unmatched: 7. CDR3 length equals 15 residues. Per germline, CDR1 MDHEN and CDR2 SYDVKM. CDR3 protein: CASSSRTSGGGEQYF. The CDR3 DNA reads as TGTGCCAGCAGTTCCAGGACTAGCGGGGGTGGGGAGCAGTACTTC.

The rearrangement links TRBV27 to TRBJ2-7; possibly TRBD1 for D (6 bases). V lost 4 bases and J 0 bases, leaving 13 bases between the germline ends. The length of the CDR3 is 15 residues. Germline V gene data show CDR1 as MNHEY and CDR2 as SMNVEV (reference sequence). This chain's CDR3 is CASSSGHPYSYEQYF. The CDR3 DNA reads TGTGCCAGCAGTTCGGGACATCCTTACTCCTACGAGCAGTACTTC.

CDR3 residues: CASSFGSRDSSYEQYF. The CDR3, as DNA: TGTGCCAGCAGCTTCGGGAGCCGGGACAGCTCCTACGAGCAGTACTTC. V is TRBV7-6 and J is TRBJ2-7; the D gene is possibly TRBD1 (7 bases). This CDR3 spans 16 amino acids. With 3 bases removed from V and 0 bases from J, the gap between germline ends came to 15 bases. The germline V gene has CDR1 SGHVS and CDR2 FNYEAQ.

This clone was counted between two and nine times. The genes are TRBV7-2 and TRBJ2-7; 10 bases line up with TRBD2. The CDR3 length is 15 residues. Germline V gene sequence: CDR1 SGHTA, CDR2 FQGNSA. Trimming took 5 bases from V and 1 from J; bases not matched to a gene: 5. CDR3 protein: CASSLLAGQSYEQYF. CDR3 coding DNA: TGTGCCAGCAGCCTACTAGCGGGGCAATCCTACGAGCAGTACTTC.

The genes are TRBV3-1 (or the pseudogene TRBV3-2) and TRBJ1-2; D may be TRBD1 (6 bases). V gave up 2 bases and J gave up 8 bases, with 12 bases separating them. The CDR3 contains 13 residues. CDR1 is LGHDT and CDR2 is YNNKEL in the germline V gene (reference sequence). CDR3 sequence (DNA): TGTGCCAGCAGCCAAAGTACAGGGTTCGGCTACACCTTC. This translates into CASSQSTGFGYTF.

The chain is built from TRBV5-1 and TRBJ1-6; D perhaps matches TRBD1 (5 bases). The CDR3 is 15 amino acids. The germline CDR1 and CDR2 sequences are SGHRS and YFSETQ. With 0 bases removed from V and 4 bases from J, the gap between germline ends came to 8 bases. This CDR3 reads CASSLGGTYNSPLHF. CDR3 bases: TGCGCCAGCAGCTTGGGGGGCACTTATAATTCACCCCTCCACTTT.

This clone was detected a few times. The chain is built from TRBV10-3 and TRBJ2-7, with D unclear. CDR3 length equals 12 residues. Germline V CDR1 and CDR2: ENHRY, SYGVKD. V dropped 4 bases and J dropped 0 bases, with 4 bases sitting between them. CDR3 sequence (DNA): TGTGCCATCAGTGCCTCCTCCTACGAGCAGTACTTC. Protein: CAISASSYEQYF.

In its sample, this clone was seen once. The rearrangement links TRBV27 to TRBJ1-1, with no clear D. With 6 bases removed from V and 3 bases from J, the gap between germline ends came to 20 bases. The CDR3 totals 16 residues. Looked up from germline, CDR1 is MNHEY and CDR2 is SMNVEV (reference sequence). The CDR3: CASSRKPGTKDTEAFF. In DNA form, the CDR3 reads TGTGCCAGCAGCCGAAAACCGGGAACCAAGGACACTGAAGCTTTCTTT.

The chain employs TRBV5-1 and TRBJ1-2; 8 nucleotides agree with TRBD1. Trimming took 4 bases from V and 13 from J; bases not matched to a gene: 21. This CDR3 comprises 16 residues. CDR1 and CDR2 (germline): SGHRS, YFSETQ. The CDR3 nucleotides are TGCGCCAGCAGCCCCCGAGGGGGGCAGGGGGCAAGTAAATTCACCTTC. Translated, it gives CASSPRGGQGASKFTF.

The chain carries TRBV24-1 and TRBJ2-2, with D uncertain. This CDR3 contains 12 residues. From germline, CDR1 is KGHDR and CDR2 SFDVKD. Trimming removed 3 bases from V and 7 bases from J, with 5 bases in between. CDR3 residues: CATSDVNGELFF. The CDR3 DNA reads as TGTGCCACCAGTGATGTTAACGGGGAGCTGTTTTTT.

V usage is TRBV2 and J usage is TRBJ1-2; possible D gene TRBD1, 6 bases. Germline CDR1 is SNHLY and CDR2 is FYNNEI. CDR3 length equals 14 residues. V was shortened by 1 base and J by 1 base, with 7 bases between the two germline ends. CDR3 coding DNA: TGTGCCAGCAGTGAAGGCAGGGGTAACTATGGCTACACCTTC. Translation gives CASSEGRGNYGYTF.

The CDR3 here is CASSLDSGGAGEQFF. CDR3 nucleotides: TGCGCCAGCAGCTTGGATAGCGGGGGGGCTGGTGAGCAGTTCTTC. The rearrangement joins TRBV5-1 to TRBJ2-1; 11 nucleotides align to TRBD2. The CDR3 has 15 amino acids. Unmatched junction bases numbered 5, after V lost 0 bases and J lost 9 bases. Germline CDR1 and CDR2: SGHRS and YFSETQ.

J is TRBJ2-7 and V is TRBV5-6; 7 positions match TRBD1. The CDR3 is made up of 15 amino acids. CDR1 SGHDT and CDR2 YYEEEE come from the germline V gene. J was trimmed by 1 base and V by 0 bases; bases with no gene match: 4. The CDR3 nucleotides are TGTGCCAGCAGCTTGGGACAGGGCCGATCCTACGAGCAGTACTTC. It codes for CASSLGQGRSYEQYF.

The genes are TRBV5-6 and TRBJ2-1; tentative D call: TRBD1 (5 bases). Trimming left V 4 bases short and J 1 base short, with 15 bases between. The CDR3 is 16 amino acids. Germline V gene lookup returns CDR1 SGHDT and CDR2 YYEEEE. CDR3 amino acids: CASSPQGRRSYNEQFF. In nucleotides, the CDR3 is TGTGCCAGCAGCCCCCAGGGTCGCCGATCCTACAATGAGCAGTTCTTC.

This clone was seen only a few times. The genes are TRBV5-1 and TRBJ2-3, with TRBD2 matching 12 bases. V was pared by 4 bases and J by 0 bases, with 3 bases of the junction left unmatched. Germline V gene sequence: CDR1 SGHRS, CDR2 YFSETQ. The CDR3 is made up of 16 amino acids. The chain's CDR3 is CASSPGLAGSTDTQYF. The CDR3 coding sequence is TGCGCCAGCAGCCCCGGACTAGCGGGGAGCACAGATACGCAGTATTTT.

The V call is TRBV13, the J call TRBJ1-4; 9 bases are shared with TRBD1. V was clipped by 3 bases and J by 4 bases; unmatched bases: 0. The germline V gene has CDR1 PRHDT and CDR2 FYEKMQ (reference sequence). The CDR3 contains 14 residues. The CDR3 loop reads CASSLTGGNEKLFF. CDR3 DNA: TGTGCCAGCAGCTTGACAGGGGGTAATGAAAAACTGTTTTTT.

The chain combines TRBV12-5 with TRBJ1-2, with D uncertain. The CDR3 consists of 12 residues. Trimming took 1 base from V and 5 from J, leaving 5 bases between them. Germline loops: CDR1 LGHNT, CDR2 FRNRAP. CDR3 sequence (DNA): TGTGCTAGTGGTTTGGAACAGTATGGCTACACCTTC. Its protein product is CASGLEQYGYTF.

The CDR3 spells CASTWEGNYGYTF. The CDR3 DNA sequence: TGTGCCAGCACGTGGGAGGGTAACTATGGCTACACCTTC. The gene calls are TRBV12-3 or TRBV12-4 and TRBJ1-2; D remains ambiguous. The CDR3 covers 13 residues. Deletions cut 7 bases from V and 1 base from J, with 10 bases between.

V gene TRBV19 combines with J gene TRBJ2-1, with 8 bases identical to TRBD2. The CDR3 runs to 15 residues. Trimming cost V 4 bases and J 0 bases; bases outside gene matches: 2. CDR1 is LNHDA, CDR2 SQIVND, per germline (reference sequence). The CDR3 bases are TGTGCCAGTAGTAAGCGGGGGCCCTCCTACAATGAGCAGTTCTTC. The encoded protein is CASSKRGPSYNEQFF.

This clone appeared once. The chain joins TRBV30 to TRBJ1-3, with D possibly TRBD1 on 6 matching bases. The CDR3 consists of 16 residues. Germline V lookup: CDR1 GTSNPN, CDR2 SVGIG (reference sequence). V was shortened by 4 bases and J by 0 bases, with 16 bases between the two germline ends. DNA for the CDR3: TGTGCCTGGACACGGGACATAACTTACTCTGGAAACACCATATATTTT. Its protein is CAWTRDITYSGNTIYF.

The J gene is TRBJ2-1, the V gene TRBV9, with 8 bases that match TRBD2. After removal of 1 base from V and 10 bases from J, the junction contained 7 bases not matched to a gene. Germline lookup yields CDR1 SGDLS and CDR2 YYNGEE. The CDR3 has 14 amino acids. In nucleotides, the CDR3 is TGTGCCAGCAGCGTATTCGCGGGGGGCAGGGAGCAGTTCTTC. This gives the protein CASSVFAGGREQFF.

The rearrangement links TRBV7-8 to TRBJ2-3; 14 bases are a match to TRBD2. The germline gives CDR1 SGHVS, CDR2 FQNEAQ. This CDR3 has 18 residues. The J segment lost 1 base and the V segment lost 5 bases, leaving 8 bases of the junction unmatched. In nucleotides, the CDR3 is TGTGCCAGCAGCGGCGGGACTAGCGGGGGCCGGGGCACAGATACGCAGTATTTT. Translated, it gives CASSGGTSGGRGTDTQYF.